A single sample is the source of the 30 T cell receptor beta chains below, sequenced in a study of T cell repertoires in cytomegalovirus infection (dated by TCRdb to between 2018 and 2020). The reads were generated on an Illumina HiSeq 1500. The public sequencing data were trimmed at Q25 with fastp and processed into clonotypes with MiXCR by TCRdb, which kept only in-frame beta chains. Every entry covers one CDR3 protein and lists the most common genes and DNA from its rows. The sample records about a million distinct CDR3 sequences, approximately 31% of which are singletons. The ten top clones hold roughly an eighth of the sample. The sample's treatment or condition label is to be understood as: in vitro stimulation with specific CMV peptide epitopes to enrich CMV-specific T cells. Their antigens are not known. The sample was cultured CD8+ T cells from PBMCs, taken from culture after CMV antigen stimulation. The receptors derive from a human donor in good health (CMV status not recorded). Some clones in this sample may be carry-over from other donors' samples.

In this sample, this clonotype turned up a few times. This sequence joins TRBV27 and TRBJ2-7; D unclear. This CDR3 is built from 14 residues. Trimming pared 5 bases from V and 1 base from J, leaving 12 bases between. Per the germline V gene, CDR1 is MNHEY and CDR2 is SMNVEV (reference sequence). CDR3 coding DNA: TGTGCCAGCAGTCCGGGCTACCCTTCCTACGAGCAGTACGTC. Translation: CASSPGYPSYEQYV.

The chain has TRBV5-1 and TRBJ2-1, with D unresolved. Germline CDR1 is SGHRS and CDR2 is YFSETQ. Trimming pared 4 bases from V and 2 bases from J, leaving 16 bases between. The CDR3 sequence is 16 residues long. The CDR3 reads CASSETLGPPYNEQFF. The CDR3, as DNA: TGCGCCAGCAGCGAGACACTTGGGCCTCCCTACAATGAGCAGTTCTTC.

The chain couples TRBV2 to TRBJ2-3; 9 nucleotides align to TRBD2. Germline-derived CDR1 and CDR2 are SNHLY and FYNNEI. With 4 bases clipped from V and 2 bases from J, the junction kept 13 bases outside the gene matches. CDR3 length equals 18 residues. The CDR3 protein is CASSGGLAGSAITDTQYF. The DNA of the CDR3 is TGTGCCAGCAGTGGTGGGCTAGCGGGGAGTGCAATCACAGATACGCAGTATTTT. Full variable domain (remainder filled in from reference TRBV2 and TRBJ2-3): EPEVTQTPSHQVTQMGQEVILRCVPISNHLYFYWYRQILGQKVEFLVSFYNNEISEKSEIFDDQFSVERPDGSNFTLKIRSTKLEDSAMYFCASSGGLAGSAITDTQYFGPGTRLTVL.

This clonotype was detected ten times or more. CDR3 nucleotides: TGTGCCAGCAGGGCAGATGCTAACTATGGCTACACCTTC. Translating it yields CASRADANYGYTF. The chain has TRBV7-6 and TRBJ1-2; no reliable D call. V lost 6 bases to trimming and J lost 0 bases, with 8 bases between them. CDR3 length equals 13 residues. CDR1 is SGHVS, CDR2 FNYEAQ, per germline. Full variable domain (outside the CDR3, taken from reference TRBV7-6 and TRBJ1-2): GAGVSQSPRYKVTKRGQDVALRCDPISGHVSLYWYRQALGQGPEFLTYFNYEAQQDKSGLPNDRFSAERPEGSISTLTIQRTEQRDSAMYRCASRADANYGYTFGSGTRLTVV.

In its sample, this clonotype was seen a few times. The J gene is TRBJ1-2, the V gene TRBV4-3; D gene unclear. Germline V gives CDR1 LGHNA, CDR2 YSLEER. CDR3 length equals 14 residues. V was cut by 5 bases and J by 1 base, with 11 bases left in between. CDR3 region: CASSFQTDNYGYTF. CDR3 DNA: TGCGCCAGCAGCTTCCAGACGGATAACTATGGCTACACCTTC.

The genes are TRBV11-2 and TRBJ2-5; 13 bases align to TRBD2. V was clipped by 3 bases and J by 3 bases; unmatched bases: 4. Per germline, CDR1 SGHAT and CDR2 FQNNGV. The CDR3 is made up of 16 amino acids. The CDR3 bases are TGTGCCAGCAGCTTCCGGACTAGCGGGGGTGAAGAGACCCAGTACTTC. Its protein is CASSFRTSGGEETQYF.

This clonotype has only a few counts. The V and J genes are TRBV27 and TRBJ1-6; 8 bases align to TRBD1. Trimming at V came to 5 bases and at J to 9 bases, leaving 6 bases not matched to a gene. CDR1 and CDR2 (germline): MNHEY, SMNVEV (reference sequence). The CDR3 extends over 14 amino acids. The CDR3 reads CASSPTGVRSPLHF. CDR3 coding DNA: TGTGCCAGCAGTCCGACAGGGGTTCGTTCACCCCTCCACTTT.

In its sample, this clonotype was seen a few times. V is TRBV7-9 and J is TRBJ1-6; TRBD1 agrees at 8 bases. The CDR3 is 16 amino acids. Germline trimming cut 7 bases from V and 5 bases from J; bases unmatched to any gene: 10. Germline V lookup: CDR1 SEHNR, CDR2 FQNEAQ (reference sequence). Here the CDR3 DNA reads TGTGCCAGCACTATCGAAGGGACAGGAAATAATTCACCCCTCCACTTT. As protein: CASTIEGTGNNSPLHF.

The chain joins TRBV11-2 to TRBJ2-1, with no clear D. V was trimmed by 0 bases and J by 1 base, leaving 16 bases between them. This CDR3 contains 18 residues. Looked up from germline, CDR1 is SGHAT and CDR2 is FQNNGV. CDR3 DNA sequence: TGTGCCAGCAGCTTAGATCTCGATGGAGCCGGGTCCTACAATGAGCAGTTCTTC. Protein sequence: CASSLDLDGAGSYNEQFF.

The V call is TRBV5-5, the J call TRBJ2-7; D gene ambiguous. V gave up 0 bases and J gave up 7 bases, with 5 bases separating them. Germline V CDR1 and CDR2: SGHKS, YYEKEE (reference sequence). CDR3 length: 11 amino acids. CDR3 sequence reads: CASSLEGEQYV. For the CDR3, the DNA is TGTGCCAGCAGCTTGGAGGGAGAGCAGTACGTC.

The genes are TRBV27 and TRBJ1-5; D remains unclear. Trimming took 6 bases from V and 0 from J, leaving 12 bases between them. CDR3 length: 15 residues. Germline V gene lookup returns CDR1 MNHEY and CDR2 SMNVEV (reference sequence). The CDR3 nucleotides read TGTGCCAGCAGCTGGTCAGTGGATAGCAATCAGCCCCAGCATTTT. This translates into CASSWSVDSNQPQHF.

The J gene is TRBJ1-2, the V gene TRBV6-8; 7 nucleotides match TRBD1. CDR3 length: 13 residues. The V gene end was trimmed by 11 bases and the J gene end by 2 bases; junction bases not matched to a gene: 8. Germline V gives CDR1 MNHGY, CDR2 SAAAGT. The CDR3 DNA sequence: TGTGCCGTCACCGGGACAGACAACTATGGCTACACCTTC. Residues: CAVTGTDNYGYTF.

The chain joins TRBV7-9 to TRBJ1-5, with D unclear. CDR3 length: 13 amino acids. Germline lookup yields CDR1 SEHNR and CDR2 FQNEAQ (reference sequence). Trimming shortened V by 5 bases and J by 5 bases, and 10 bases separated the two germline ends. The DNA of the CDR3 is TGTGCCAGCAGCCAAAACGTCGATCAGCCCCAGCATTTT. Its translation is CASSQNVDQPQHF.

This clonotype has just a few counts. The chain carries TRBV14 and TRBJ2-7, with D tentatively TRBD1 or TRBD2 (6 bases each). This CDR3 is 14 amino acids long. V gave up 4 bases and J gave up 2 bases, with 12 bases separating them. Germline V CDR1 and CDR2: SGHDN, FVKESK. CDR3 in DNA: TGTGCCAGCAGCCCGACCCGGGGGCCCTACGAGCAGTACTTC. Residues: CASSPTRGPYEQYF.

Concerning this clonotype itself: The germline gene is not matched at one end of the junction; a read error may be the cause. The rearrangement uses TRBV7-8 and TRBJ2-5; 9 nucleotides line up with TRBD1. The CDR3 is 15 residues long. The V gene's germline CDR1 is SGHVS and CDR2 FQNEAQ. CDR3 amino acids: CANSPRTGVWETQYF. CDR3 DNA: TGTGCCAACAGCCCCCGGACAGGGGTTTGGGAGACCCAGTACTTC.

The CDR3 region is CASSQEVAEGSGANVLTF. CDR3 nucleotide sequence: TGTGCCAGCAGCCAAGAGGTCGCGGAGGGCTCTGGGGCCAACGTCCTGACTTTC. V usage is TRBV3-1 and J usage is TRBJ2-6, with D possibly TRBD2 on 6 matching bases. The CDR3 spans 18 residues. Looked up from germline, CDR1 is LGHDT and CDR2 is YNNKEL (reference sequence). V gave up 0 bases and J gave up 0 bases, with 12 bases separating them.

V gene TRBV6-5 combines with J gene TRBJ2-1; possible D gene TRBD2, 5 bases. V dropped 0 bases and J dropped 8 bases, with 20 bases sitting between them. CDR1 is MNHEY and CDR2 is SVGAGI in the germline V gene. The CDR3 contains 17 residues. The CDR3 nucleotides read TGTGCCAGCAGTTACTCGAGGGCACCCCGAAGTGGTGATGAGCAGTTCTTC. Translation gives CASSYSRAPRSGDEQFF.

This clonotype was seen ten or more times. This rearrangement joins TRBV12-3 or TRBV12-4 to TRBJ1-1; TRBD1 is a possible D gene (5 bases). The V gene lost 8 bases and the J gene lost 4 bases, with 8 bases spanning the gap. The length of the CDR3 is 11 residues. The chain's CDR3 is CASLGGTEAFF. The CDR3 region has the DNA TGTGCCAGCTTGGGGGGCACTGAAGCTTTCTTT.

This chain connects TRBV28 to TRBJ1-5; 9 bases match TRBD1. The V gene end was trimmed by 3 bases and the J gene end by 2 bases; junction bases not matched to a gene: 2. In germline, CDR1 is MDHEN, CDR2 SYDVKM. The CDR3 totals 15 residues. CDR3 nucleotides: TGTGCCAGCAGTTTCCGGGACAGGGGCAATCAGCCCCAGCATTTT. Translation gives CASSFRDRGNQPQHF.

This clonotype was found many times. The genes are TRBV7-6 and TRBJ1-2; TRBD1 aligns across 8 bases. Germline V gives CDR1 SGHVS, CDR2 FNYEAQ. V dropped 5 bases and J dropped 4; count of bases not matched to a gene: 9. This CDR3 has 15 amino acids. The CDR3, as DNA: TGTGCCAGCAGCCTCGACAGGGGATTAGGCTATGGCTACACCTTC. Protein product: CASSLDRGLGYGYTF.

This clonotype occurred a few times. V is TRBV6-2 or TRBV6-3 and J is TRBJ1-1, with 9 bases matching TRBD1. Germline V gives CDR1 MNHEY, CDR2 SVGEGT. Trimming at V came to 6 bases and at J to 8 bases, leaving 7 bases not matched to a gene. CDR3 length equals 13 residues. The CDR3 reads CASSQQGAAEAFF. As DNA, the CDR3 is TGTGCCAGCAGCCAACAGGGGGCCGCAGAAGCTTTCTTT.

The rearrangement links TRBV27 to TRBJ2-2, with TRBD1 as a possible D gene (6 bases). This CDR3 has 15 amino acids. CDR1 and CDR2 from the germline V gene are MNHEY and SMNVEV (reference sequence). Trimming removed 1 base from V and 3 bases from J, with 9 bases in between. The CDR3 DNA sequence: TGTGCCAGCAGTTTATTACAGGGACACACCGGGGAGCTGTTTTTT. Translation gives CASSLLQGHTGELFF.

The chain couples TRBV19 to TRBJ2-2; D ambiguous. This CDR3 has 12 amino acids. CDR1 LNHDA and CDR2 SQIVND come from the germline V gene (reference sequence). V dropped 7 bases and J dropped 6 bases, with 9 bases sitting between them. CDR3 in amino acids: CASIGWAGELFF. The DNA of the CDR3 is TGTGCCAGTATAGGTTGGGCCGGGGAGCTGTTTTTT. Full variable domain (outside the CDR3, taken from reference TRBV19 and TRBJ2-2): DGGITQSPKYLFRKEGQNVTLSCEQNLNHDAMYWYRQDPGQGLRLIYYSQIVNDFQKGDIAEGYSVSREKKESFPLTVTSAQKNPTAFYLCASIGWAGELFFGEGSRLTVL.

This rearrangement joins TRBV12-5 to TRBJ1-5; D not resolved. This CDR3 spans 13 amino acids. V was cut by 4 bases and J by 7 bases, with 11 bases left in between. Germline CDR1 and CDR2: LGHNT and FRNRAP. The CDR3 nucleotides read TGTGCTAGTGGTTCCGATCTCAGGCAGCCCCAGCATTTT. It yields the protein CASGSDLRQPQHF. Supplemented by reference TRBV12-5 and TRBJ1-5, the full variable domain reads DARVTQTPRHKVTEMGQEVTMRCQPILGHNTVFWYRQTMMQGLELLAYFRNRAPLDDSGMPKDRFSAEMPDATLATLKIQPSEPRDSAVYFCASGSDLRQPQHFGDGTRLSIL.

V gene TRBV4-1 combines with J gene TRBJ1-2; D is perhaps TRBD1 (5 bases). Germline V gene sequence: CDR1 MGHRA, CDR2 YSYEKL. V lost 0 bases and J lost 1, with 12 bases in between. This CDR3 spans 16 amino acids. The CDR3 sequence: CASSQDEGDFNYGYTF. DNA of the CDR3: TGCGCCAGCAGCCAAGACGAAGGGGACTTTAACTATGGCTACACCTTC.

This clonotype was seen only a few times. V gene TRBV4-3 combines with J gene TRBJ2-3; maybe TRBD2 (6 bases). Germline V gene data show CDR1 as LGHNA and CDR2 as YSLEER. Trimming took 4 bases from V and 2 from J, leaving 16 bases between them. This CDR3 spans 16 amino acids. This CDR3 reads CASSPWSGGVTDTQYF. The CDR3 region has the DNA TGCGCCAGCAGCCCCTGGTCCGGGGGAGTCACAGATACGCAGTATTTT.

This chain connects TRBV12-3 or TRBV12-4 to TRBJ2-7, with D perhaps matching TRBD1 (6 bases). The CDR3 consists of 18 residues. Trimming took 3 bases from V and 0 from J, leaving 21 bases between them. In nucleotides, the CDR3 is TGTGCCAGCAGTTTTGAGACAGGAGCCTACATGAGCTCCTACGAGCAGTACTTC. It specifies CASSFETGAYMSSYEQYF.

The V and J genes are TRBV6-5 and TRBJ2-2; weak D call: TRBD1 (5 bases). Trimming removed 2 bases at V and 3 bases at J, with 7 bases between. CDR1 and CDR2 from the germline V gene are MNHEY and SVGAGI. The CDR3 is 14 residues long. CDR3 DNA sequence: TGTGCCAGCAGTTACGTGGGGCACACCGGGGAGCTGTTTTTT. This codes for CASSYVGHTGELFF.

The chain uses TRBV28 and TRBJ2-7, with D possibly called TRBD1 or TRBD2 (5 bases each). V was shortened by 3 bases and J by 2 bases, with 11 bases between the two germline ends. Germline CDR1 and CDR2: MDHEN and SYDVKM. This CDR3 spans 14 amino acids. This CDR3 reads CASSFGDGAYEQYV. The DNA of the CDR3 is TGTGCCAGCAGTTTTGGGGACGGTGCCTACGAGCAGTACGTC.

This clonotype was observed a single time. This chain connects TRBV13 to TRBJ1-4; D possibly corresponds to TRBD1 (6 bases). Germline V gene data show CDR1 as PRHDT and CDR2 as FYEKMQ (reference sequence). The V and J ends lost 5 bases and 8 bases respectively, with 15 bases between them. This CDR3 is built from 14 residues. In DNA, the CDR3 is TGTGCCAGCAGCCCCGGCAGGGGAGGCGAAAAACTGTTTTTT. This codes for CASSPGRGGEKLFF.